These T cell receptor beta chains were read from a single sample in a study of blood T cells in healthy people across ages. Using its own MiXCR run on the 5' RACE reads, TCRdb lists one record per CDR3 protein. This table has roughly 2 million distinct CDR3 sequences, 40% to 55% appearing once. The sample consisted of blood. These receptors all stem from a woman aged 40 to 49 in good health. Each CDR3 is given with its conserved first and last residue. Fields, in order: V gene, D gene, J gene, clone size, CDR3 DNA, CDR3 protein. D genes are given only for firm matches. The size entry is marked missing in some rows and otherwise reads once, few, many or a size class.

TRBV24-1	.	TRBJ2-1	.	TGTGCCACCAGTGATTCTGTTAGATCCTACAATGAGCAGTTCTTC	CATSDSVRSYNEQFF
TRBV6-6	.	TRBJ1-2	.	TGTGCCAGCAGTTACTTACAACTTACAGAAGAGGGTGGCTACACCTTC	CASSYLQLTEEGGYTF
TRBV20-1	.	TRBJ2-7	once	TGCAGTGCCGCCGGGGCTCAGTCCTACAATGAGCAGTACTTC	CSAAGAQSYNEQYF
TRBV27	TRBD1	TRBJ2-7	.	TGTGCCAGCAGTTTAACCCCCCCAGGGGGCGGCTACGAGCAGTACTTC	CASSLTPPGGGYEQYF
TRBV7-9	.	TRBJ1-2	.	TGTGCCGGTGGGGCGCTAGCTAACTATGGCTACACCTTC	CAGGALANYGYTF
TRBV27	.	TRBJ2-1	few	TGTGCCAGCAGTTCCGGGACTCACCCTTACAATGAGCAGTTCTTC	CASSSGTHPYNEQFF
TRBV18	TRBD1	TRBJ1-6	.	TGTGCCAGCTCAGGCGGACAGGCCGATAATTCACCCCTCCACTTT	CASSGGQADNSPLHF
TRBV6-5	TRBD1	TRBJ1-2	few	TGTGCCATCCGTCCCACAGGGGGTACTAATGGCTACACCTTC	CAIRPTGGTNGYTF
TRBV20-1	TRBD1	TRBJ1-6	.	TGCAGTGCAAGAATAAGGACAGGGGATAATTCACCCCTCCACTTT	CSARIRTGDNSPLHF
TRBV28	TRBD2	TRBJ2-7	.	TGTGCCAGCAGTCGTAGCGGGAGCCCCTACGAGCAGTACTTC	CASSRSGSPYEQYF
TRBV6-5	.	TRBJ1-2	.	TGTGCCAGCAGTTATGGCAGGCCCCCCGCTAACTATGGCTACACCTTC	CASSYGRPPANYGYTF
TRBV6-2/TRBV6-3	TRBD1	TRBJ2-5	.	TGTGCCAGCAGTTCTATCACAGGGGGAAGGCGAGAGACCCAGTACTTC	CASSSITGGRRETQYF
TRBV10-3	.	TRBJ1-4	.	TGTGCCATCAGACCCCAGGAGGAAGAAAAACTGTTTTTT	CAIRPQEEEKLFF
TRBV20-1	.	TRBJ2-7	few	TGCAGTGCTAGCGGGCCATTCGAGACCTCCTACGAGCAGTACTTC	CSASGPFETSYEQYF
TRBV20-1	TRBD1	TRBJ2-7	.	TGCAGGGCTAACAGGGGCTACGAGCAGTACTTC	CRANRGYEQYF
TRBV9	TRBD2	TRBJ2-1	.	TGTGCCAGCAACATGGGACTAGCGGTAAGCTCCTACAATGAGCAGTTCTTC	CASNMGLAVSSYNEQFF
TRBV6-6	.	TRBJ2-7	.	TGTGCCAGCAGTTACCCCAGGGGTTTTAGCTCCTACGAGCAGTACTTC	CASSYPRGFSSYEQYF
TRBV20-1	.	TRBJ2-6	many	TGCAGTGCTAGAGTCCGTGGCTCTGGGGCCAACGTCCTGACTTTC	CSARVRGSGANVLTF
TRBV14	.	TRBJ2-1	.	TGTGCCAGCAGCCAAGATGGGGGATCCCTATTCTCCTACAATGAGCAGTTCTTC	CASSQDGGSLFSYNEQFF
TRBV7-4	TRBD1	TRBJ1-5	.	TGTGCCAGCAGTCCAGGGGGGGTTTGCAATCAGCCCCAGCATTTT	CASSPGGVCNQPQHF
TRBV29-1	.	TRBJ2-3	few	TGCAGCGCCCGGGAGACAGTTCCAGATACGCAGTATTTT	CSARETVPDTQYF
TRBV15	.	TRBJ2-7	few	TGTGCCACCAGCAGAGATTACGGCGGGGAAGCCTACGAGCAGTACTTC	CATSRDYGGEAYEQYF
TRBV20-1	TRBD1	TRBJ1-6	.	TGCAGTGCTAGAACAGGGGCCATGGATAATTCACCCCTCCACTTT	CSARTGAMDNSPLHF
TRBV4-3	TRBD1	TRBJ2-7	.	TGTGCCAGCAGTCAAGCCGGGACAGGGTCCTACGAGCAGTACTTC	CASSQAGTGSYEQYF
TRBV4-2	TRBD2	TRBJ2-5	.	TGTGCCTGCAGCCAAGAAGGCGGGAGAGAGACCCAGTACTTC	CACSQEGGRETQYF
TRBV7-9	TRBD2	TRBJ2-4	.	TGTGCCAACCCCGGACTAGCGGGGGGGCGCCAAGACTACAATGAGCAGTACTTC	CANPGLAGGRQDYNEQYF
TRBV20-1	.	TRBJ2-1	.	TGCAGTGCTCGATACTACAATGAGCAGTTCTTC	CSARYYNEQFF
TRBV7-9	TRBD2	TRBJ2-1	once	TGTGCCAGCAGCTTAGATGGCGGGGGGCCATGGGAGCAGTTCTTC	CASSLDGGGPWEQFF
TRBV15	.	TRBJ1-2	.	TGTGCCACCAGCAGAGATGGGCAGAACTATGGCTACACCTTC	CATSRDGQNYGYTF
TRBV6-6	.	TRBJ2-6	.	TGTGCCAGCATTACTAGTAGCTCTGGGGCCAACGTCCTGACTTTC	CASITSSSGANVLTF
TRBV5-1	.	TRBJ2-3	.	TGCGCCAGCAGCCCGCTCGGGAACACAGATACGCAGTATTTT	CASSPLGNTDTQYF
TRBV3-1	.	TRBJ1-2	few	TGTGCCAGCAGCCAAGATCACAGGAAGGGTGGCTACACCTTC	CASSQDHRKGGYTF
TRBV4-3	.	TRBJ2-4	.	TGCGCCAGCAGCCAAGAAACGGGTTACAAAAACATTCAGTACTTC	CASSQETGYKNIQYF
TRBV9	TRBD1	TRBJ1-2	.	TGTGCCAGCAGCGTAGCTGGGGCGCAGGGGGCGAGGGGCTATGGCTACACCTTC	CASSVAGAQGARGYGYTF
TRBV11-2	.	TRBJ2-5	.	TGTGCCAGCAACTCGACGCGACCGGGAGCCCAGTACTTC	CASNSTRPGAQYF
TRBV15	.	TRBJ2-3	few	TGTGCCACGACAGTGGACTCTAGCACAGATACGCAGTATTTT	CATTVDSSTDTQYF
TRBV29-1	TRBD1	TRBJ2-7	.	TGCAGCGTGGAAACAGGGGTCAAGTCCTACGAGCAGTACTTC	CSVETGVKSYEQYF
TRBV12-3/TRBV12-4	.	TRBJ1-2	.	TGTGCCAGCAGTATTCGGCAGGGTTGGGGCTACACCTTC	CASSIRQGWGYTF
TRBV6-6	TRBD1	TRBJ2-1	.	TGTGCCAGCAGTTACAGGTGCACAGGGGACATCCACAATGAGCAGTTCTTC	CASSYRCTGDIHNEQFF
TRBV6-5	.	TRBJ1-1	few	TGTGCCAGCGGCAATTCCAGGACTGAAGCTTTCTTT	CASGNSRTEAFF
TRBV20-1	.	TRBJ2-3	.	TGCAGTGCCAAGGGCTCCAGCACAGATACGCAGTATTTT	CSAKGSSTDTQYF
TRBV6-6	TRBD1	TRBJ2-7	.	TGTGCCTGCAGTAAGCGACAGGGGGACTACGAGCAGTACTTC	CACSKRQGDYEQYF
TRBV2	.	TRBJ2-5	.	TGTGCCAGCAGTGAAGGGGGGGGCACAATTGAACAAGGGACCCAGTACTTC	CASSEGGGTIEQGTQYF
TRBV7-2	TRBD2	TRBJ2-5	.	TGTGCCAGCAGCTTAGCGCTAAATGAGCGGGGGGGAGGAGAGACCCAGTACTTC	CASSLALNERGGGETQYF
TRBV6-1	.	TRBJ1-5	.	TGTGCCAGCAGTGAAACTGTAGGGCCCAATCAGCCCCAGCATTTT	CASSETVGPNQPQHF
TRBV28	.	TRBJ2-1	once	TGTGCCAGCACTGGAGGAGCTTCATCCTACAATGAGCAGTTCTTC	CASTGGASSYNEQFF
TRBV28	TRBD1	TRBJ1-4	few	TGTGCCGGACAGGGGGGAAATGAAAAACTGTTTTTT	CAGQGGNEKLFF
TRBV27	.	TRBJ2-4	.	TGTGCCAGCAGTCCCCGACGGGACCGTCTAGCCAAAAACATTCAGTACTTC	CASSPRRDRLAKNIQYF
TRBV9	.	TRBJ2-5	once	TGTGCCAGCAGCCCTAGGGGGGGCCCCGGGGAGACCCAGTACTTC	CASSPRGGPGETQYF